This T cell receptor beta chain stems from a study of blood T cells in healthy people across ages. General observations from the study: Versus aged donors, long-lived donors had higher diversity and more naive CD4+ cells.

The V and J ends lost 4 bases and 3 bases respectively, with 10 bases between them. The CDR3 runs 13 residues. Germline V gives CDR1 MNHEY, CDR2 SVGAGI. This clonotype turned up a few times. Its antigen is as yet unknown. Total RNA, at least 5 micrograms per sample, was extracted from PBMCs. The authors ran a second PCR of about 6 to 11 cycles using a sample-barcoded 5' primer and a J-beta primer mix. The authors tagged each cDNA molecule using a template-switch adaptor with 12 random nucleotides. TCRdb used MiXCR to reprocess the 5' RACE reads, holding one entry per CDR3 protein. The data contain approximately 800,000 distinct CDR3 sequences, around 34% of them seen just once; the ten biggest clones take up over 10%.

The sample comprised blood. This clonotype was obtained from a young man in good health. V and J are TRBV6-5 and TRBJ2-7, with D uncertain. Here the CDR3 reads CASSFRSRYEQYF. As DNA, the CDR3 is TGTGCCAGCAGTTTTAGGTCCCGCTACGAGCAGTACTTC.